This T cell receptor beta chain derives from a study of cytomegalovirus exposure and HLA in healthy donors. 13 Jbeta primers and 60 Vbeta primers were used for the PCR. Assay used: immunoSEQ multiplex PCR; TCRdb lists only in-frame clones, some missing. This table holds around 150,000 clones, 79% found once. Germline CDR1 reads MDHEN; CDR2 reads SYDVKM. The CDR3 contains 14 residues. The trim removed 7 bases at V and 3 bases at J, leaving 7 bases unmatched. The chain combines TRBV28 with TRBJ1-2, with TRBD1 identical over 8 bases. The specimen sequenced was PBMCs. The clonotype originates from a man aged 50-60 years in good health and CMV-seropositive. The CDR3 sequence: CASTPGGADYGYTF. CDR3 sequence (DNA): TGTGCCAGCACCCCAGGGGGCGCGGACTATGGCTACACCTTC.